The 21 T cell receptor beta chains in this list originate from one sample, sequenced in a study of T cell repertoires in cytomegalovirus infection. TCRdb re-analysed the reads in MiXCR, keeping a single row per CDR3 protein. The profile shows about 55,000 distinct CDR3 sequences, roughly 20% of them singletons. The antigens of these receptors remain unknown. The source material was CD8+ T cells from cultured PBMCs, sampled from culture after CMV antigen stimulation. The receptors derive from a human donor in good health (CMV status not recorded). Some clones in this sample may be carry-over from other donors' samples.

This chain connects TRBV7-9 to TRBJ2-1, with D perhaps TRBD1 (6 bases). The length of the CDR3 is 15 residues. From germline, CDR1 is SEHNR and CDR2 FQNEAQ (reference sequence). Between the trimmed V and J ends, which lost 1 base and 0 bases, there was a span of 7 bases. The CDR3 reads CASSLEGVSYNEQFF. As DNA, the CDR3 is TGTGCCAGCAGCTTAGAGGGGGTCTCCTACAATGAGCAGTTCTTC.

This clonotype appeared many times. The chain uses TRBV4-3 and TRBJ2-7; 9 bases agree with TRBD2. Germline CDR1 and CDR2: LGHNA and YSLEER. This CDR3 is built from 14 residues. The trim removed 4 bases at V and 3 bases at J, leaving 4 bases unmatched. Here the CDR3 DNA reads TGCGCCAGCAGCCCGGGACTAGCTGGCTACGAGCAGTACTTC. It codes for CASSPGLAGYEQYF.

This clonotype was found a few times. The chain carries TRBV19 and TRBJ2-3; no clear D gene. Germline CDR1 LNHDA, CDR2 SQIVND (reference sequence). The CDR3 extends over 16 amino acids. V was trimmed by 11 bases and J by 0 bases, leaving 21 bases between them. CDR3 sequence reads: CAASSWSSLSTDTQYF. CDR3 nucleotide sequence: TGTGCCGCCAGTAGTTGGTCGTCGCTAAGCACAGATACGCAGTATTTT.

The V and J genes are TRBV5-1 and TRBJ2-7; 7 nucleotides agree with TRBD1. Germline V CDR1 and CDR2: SGHRS, YFSETQ. After removal of 3 bases from V and 2 bases from J, the junction contained 11 bases not matched to a gene. CDR3 length equals 16 residues. The CDR3 DNA reads TGCGCCAGCAGCTCCCGCTTCGACAGGGTCACCTACGAGCAGTACTTC. Translating gives CASSSRFDRVTYEQYF.

CDR3 in amino acids: CASSLGPGQGRQETQYF. CDR3 DNA sequence: TGTGCCAGCAGCTTAGGCCCGGGACAGGGTAGACAAGAGACCCAGTACTTC. The chain uses TRBV7-6 and TRBJ2-5, with 9 bases aligning to TRBD1. The ends lost 1 base at V and 2 bases at J; junction bases unmatched: 8. Germline V lookup: CDR1 SGHVS, CDR2 FNYEAQ. The CDR3 is made up of 17 amino acids.

This clonotype was seen more than once but under ten times. V usage is TRBV7-2 and J usage is TRBJ1-4; D possibly corresponds to TRBD1 (5 bases). CDR1 is SGHTA, CDR2 FQGNSA, per germline. The CDR3 is made up of 14 amino acids. V gave up 5 bases and J gave up 7 bases, with 14 bases separating them. Written as DNA, the CDR3 is TGTGCCAGCAGCCCCGCAGGGTCGACTGAAAAACTGTTTTTT. Its protein is CASSPAGSTEKLFF.

The CDR3 DNA reads as TGTGCCAGCAGTGAAGCGGACAGGAACCAAGAGACCCAGTACTTC. Amino acid sequence: CASSEADRNQETQYF. V and J are TRBV2 and TRBJ2-5, with 7 bases lining up with TRBD1. The CDR3 has 15 amino acids. Trimming at V came to 0 bases and at J to 0 bases, leaving 1 base not matched to a gene. Germline V gene lookup returns CDR1 SNHLY and CDR2 FYNNEI.

This clonotype came up a few times. The chain recombines TRBV28 with TRBJ2-1; 11 nucleotides line up with TRBD1. Germline loops: CDR1 MDHEN, CDR2 SYDVKM. The CDR3 loop spans 15 amino acids. The V gene end was trimmed by 6 bases and the J gene end by 6 bases; junction bases not matched to a gene: 7. The CDR3, as DNA: TGTGCCAGCAGCCGGACAGGGGGCCTCTCCAATGAGCAGTTCTTC. As protein: CASSRTGGLSNEQFF.

This chain connects TRBV7-9 to TRBJ2-1; D is unclear. Trimming removed 0 bases from V and 10 bases from J, with 10 bases in between. The germline V gene has CDR1 SEHNR and CDR2 FQNEAQ (reference sequence). The CDR3 is 13 residues long. The CDR3: CASSLATTYEQFF. The CDR3 coding sequence is TGTGCCAGCAGCTTAGCGACCACCTACGAGCAGTTCTTC.

This clonotype turned up a few times. The chain couples TRBV7-9 to TRBJ2-3, with D unresolved. There are 15 residues in the CDR3. Germline values: CDR1 SEHNR, CDR2 FQNEAQ (reference sequence). The V end lost 4 bases, the J end lost 1 base, and 12 bases lay between the germline ends. Here the CDR3 DNA reads TGTGCCAGCAGCTGGATCGATATGGGCACAGATACGCAGTATTTT. Residues: CASSWIDMGTDTQYF.

This clonotype was picked up a small number of times. This CDR3 is CASSYGVAGGGEQFF. The CDR3 nucleotides read TGTGCCAGCAGTTACGGGGTAGCGGGAGGTGGCGAGCAGTTCTTC. V and J are TRBV6-2 or TRBV6-3 and TRBJ2-1, with 10 bases identical to TRBD2. The CDR3 has 15 residues. The J segment lost 10 bases and the V segment lost 2 bases, leaving 8 bases of the junction unmatched. Germline V lookup: CDR1 MNHEY, CDR2 SVGEGT.

The V call is TRBV20-1, the J call TRBJ2-1; the match to TRBD2 covers 9 bases. The CDR3 covers 15 residues. V dropped 3 bases and J dropped 9; count of bases not matched to a gene: 12. Per the germline V gene, CDR1 is DFQATT and CDR2 is SNEGSKA (reference sequence). CDR3 loop: CSARDAGGLSFEQFF. The CDR3 DNA follows: TGCAGTGCTAGGGATGCGGGAGGGCTAAGCTTTGAGCAGTTCTTC.

This clonotype is labeled large. The chain employs TRBV7-2 and TRBJ1-1, with D possibly TRBD1 on 5 matching bases. The CDR3 is made up of 14 amino acids. CDR1 SGHTA and CDR2 FQGNSA come from the germline V gene. Trimming shortened V by 3 bases and J by 0 bases, and 8 bases separated the two germline ends. The CDR3 reads CASSLARVNTEAFF. The CDR3 DNA reads as TGTGCCAGCAGCTTGGCCAGGGTGAACACTGAAGCTTTCTTT.

This clonotype was detected many times. The rearrangement joins TRBV6-2 or TRBV6-3 to TRBJ2-1; 9 bases fit TRBD1. V lost 5 bases, J lost 4 bases, and 6 bases stayed unmatched. Germline CDR1 and CDR2: MNHEY and SVGEGT. This CDR3 is 15 amino acids long. This CDR3 is CASSETGGDYNEQFF. In DNA, the CDR3 is TGTGCCAGCAGTGAGACAGGGGGGGATTACAATGAGCAGTTCTTC.

The chain joins TRBV6-2 or TRBV6-3 to TRBJ1-4, with D perhaps matching TRBD1 (5 bases). This CDR3 is built from 16 residues. The ends were cut back, 0 bases at V and 5 bases at J, with 13 bases in the middle. Germline V gene lookup returns CDR1 MNHEY and CDR2 SVGEGT. The CDR3 DNA follows: TGTGCCAGCAGTTACTCTCCCGGGACGGTGAATGAAAAACTGTTTTTT. Encoded protein: CASSYSPGTVNEKLFF.

This clonotype has only a few counts. The V and J genes are TRBV25-1 and TRBJ2-2; D perhaps matches TRBD1 (5 bases). This CDR3 is 13 amino acids long. Per the germline V gene, CDR1 is MGHDK and CDR2 is SYGVNS. Between the trimmed V and J ends, which lost 5 bases and 7 bases, there was a span of 11 bases. The CDR3 region has the DNA TGTGCCAGCAGTACTTTAGGGGTCGGGGAGCTGTTTTTT. This gives the protein CASSTLGVGELFF.

Ten or more counts support this clonotype. This chain uses TRBV6-2 or TRBV6-3 with TRBJ2-6, with unresolved D. This CDR3 spans 14 amino acids. Germline CDR1 reads MNHEY; CDR2 reads SVGEGT. V was cut by 6 bases and J by 1 base, with 7 bases left in between. The CDR3 nucleotides read TGTGCCAGCAGGGAAGGGTCTGGGGCCAACGTCCTGACTTTC. Encoded protein: CASREGSGANVLTF.

This clonotype was found a few times. The genes are TRBV28 and TRBJ2-7; D not certain. The V gene lost 5 bases and the J gene lost 0 bases, with 14 bases spanning the gap. The germline V gene has CDR1 MDHEN and CDR2 SYDVKM. This CDR3 has 15 amino acids. As DNA, the CDR3 is TGTGCCAGCAGTGACGTGCAGGCGAGCTCCTACGAGCAGTACTTC. Residues: CASSDVQASSYEQYF.

The rearrangement uses TRBV4-1 and TRBJ1-2; D not resolved. The CDR3 loop spans 14 amino acids. Germline CDR1 MGHRA, CDR2 YSYEKL. V lost 2 bases and J 6 bases, leaving 13 bases between the germline ends. CDR3 sequence: CASSQTLLTDGYTF. CDR3 sequence (DNA): TGCGCCAGCAGCCAAACTCTTTTGACGGATGGCTACACCTTC.

Only a few counts were recorded for this clonotype. This chain joins TRBV9 and TRBJ2-1, with 9 nucleotides matching TRBD1. CDR1 SGDLS and CDR2 YYNGEE come from the germline V gene. J lost 2 bases, V lost 0 bases, and 6 bases had no gene match. The CDR3 consists of 17 residues. CDR3 sequence: CASSVVEGTGTYNEQFF. The CDR3 bases are TGTGCCAGCAGCGTAGTTGAAGGGACAGGGACCTACAATGAGCAGTTCTTC.

CDR3 sequence reads: CASGWGRDGNQPQHF. The CDR3 coding sequence is TGTGCCAGCGGGTGGGGGAGGGACGGCAATCAGCCCCAGCATTTT. V usage is TRBV27 and J usage is TRBJ1-5, with TRBD1 as a possible D gene (5 bases). Germline assignment: CDR1 MNHEY and CDR2 SMNVEV (reference sequence). Trimming shortened V by 8 bases and J by 2 bases, and 16 bases separated the two germline ends. The CDR3 is 15 residues long.